The TCR beta chain under discussion was sequenced for a study of memory CD4+ T cells and cytomegalovirus serostatus (dated by TCRdb to about 2019). Concerning the study at large: The cohort included around 35 healthy adults from Belgium, of whom 9 were CMV seropositive and approximately 25 were CMV seronegative. The study sequenced CD4+ memory TCRbeta repertoires of a Belgian cohort with known cytomegalovirus serostatus to replicate a published TCR-based CMV serostatus classifier. The paper's findings and limits, for the study overall: Among the 150 to 200 previously reported CMV-associated TCRbeta sequences, 67 showed up in the CD4+ memory repertoires, with each one found in between one and five individuals. Only CD4+CD45RO+ memory cells were sequenced, unlike the original study, which covered naive and memory CD4+ and CD8+ populations. CMV serostatus prediction reached a median bootstrapped AUC of 0.95 with the original framework and about 0.93 with a US-trained random forest. A median bootstrapped AUC of roughly 0.94 with a 95% CI of 0.76-1.00 was achieved on the Belgian cohort by the original-framework classifier. Results were interpreted as suggesting that the CMV-associated TCR signature is largely present in the CD4+ memory repertoire.

As to this clone: The target of this receptor is not known. No qualities accompany the bases; no much larger clone lies one base away.

A FACSAria II was used to sort memory CD4+ T cells, defined as single viable CD3+CD4+CD8-CD45RO+ cells. CMV serostatus was determined with a Roche Elecsys assay detecting serum IgG against CMV pp150, pp28, p38 and p52. After the samples were thawed, total CD4+ T cells were enriched through positive selection using CD4 magnetic microbeads. Samples originated from another study that specifically interrogated the CD4+ T cell memory repertoire. Peripheral blood mononuclear cells were isolated and cryopreserved following standard operating procedures; serum was stored at -80 °C. CD3-PerCP (BW264/56), CD4-APC (RPA-T4), CD45RO-PE (UCHT1) and CD8-Pacific Orange (3B5) antibodies were used for staining, and non-viable cells were excluded with Sytox blue. The junction shows trimming of 2 bases on V and 7 bases on J, plus 11 bases between the germline ends. The CDR3 numbers 13 residues from cysteine through phenylalanine. Kept here is only the CDR3 DNA, which spans 39 bases and is read in frame from base 1. The germline V gene specifies ENHRY as CDR1 and SYGVKD as CDR2.

Genomic DNA was extracted from sorted cells with the Quick-DNA Microprep Kit. TCRbeta DNA was amplified with the immunoSEQ hsTCRbeta kit following the manufacturer's protocol. TCRbeta libraries were sequenced on an Illumina MiSeq instrument. Per the original workflow: Removing out-of-frame sequences left 2,204,828 distinct TCRbeta sequences, an average of around 67,000 per individual. Two values were used to score each individual: the count of 164 previously reported CMV-associated TCRbeta sequences and the total count of productive distinct TCRbeta sequences. A beta-binomial model was reimplemented in Python, and scikit-learn random forests with default parameters were trained on US cohort data. On the Belgian cohort, classifier performance was reported as the median AUC, along with percentile confidence intervals, across 10,000 bootstrap iterations. The clones in this table, taken by TCRdb from immuneACCESS, are in-frame only. Not every clone is retained; where verified, under half of the shortfall comes from an unresolved V gene, and the cause of the rest is unknown. V and J calls plus clone size are reproduced from that table; the DNA served to infer D and trimming. Within this sample are fewer than 90,000 clones, with roughly three quarters of them counted one time only. Of the sample, just over 2.5% falls within the top ten clones.

The source material was memory CD4+ T cells from blood. The chain was built from TRBV10-3 and TRBJ1-2; the D gene is perhaps TRBD1, on 5 matching bases. The source of this sequence is an adult in good health and CMV-seropositive. The CDR3 region: CAISEGARAGYTF. The DNA sequence is as follows: TGTGCCATCAGTGAGGGGGCGCGGGCTGGCTACACCTTC.